This is a list of T cell receptor beta chains from one sample in a study of cytomegalovirus exposure and HLA in healthy donors. Sequenced by immunoSEQ multiplex PCR; TCRdb stores in-frame clones only, minus some. This table has 150,000 to 200,000 clones, about four fifths appearing once. Sequences were obtained from PBMCs. These receptors all come from a man aged 30-40 years in good health and CMV-seropositive. Both conserved end residues are part of each CDR3. The D gene is left open where the match is weak. The size entry is marked missing in some rows and otherwise reads once, few, many or a size class.

clone size	V gene	D gene	J gene	CDR3 protein	CDR3 DNA
once	TRBV28	-	TRBJ1-1	CASSLRVGAGLQAFF	TGTGCCAGCAGTTTAAGGGTGGGGGCCGGTTTACAAGCTTTCTTT
-	TRBV6-5	-	TRBJ2-7	CASSYRGVGLSYEQYF	TGTGCCAGCAGTTACCGGGGAGTCGGATTATCCTACGAGCAGTACTTC
-	TRBV7-9	-	TRBJ2-1	CASSPGGSSYNEQFF	TGTGCCAGCAGCCCCGGAGGGAGCTCCTACAATGAGCAGTTCTTC
few	TRBV5-1	TRBD1	TRBJ1-2	CASSPETGDHGYTF	TGCGCCAGCAGCCCAGAGACAGGGGACCATGGCTACACCTTC
-	TRBV18	-	TRBJ2-7	CASSPGRALEQYF	TGTGCCAGCTCACCCGGCAGGGCGCTGGAGCAGTACTTC
-	TRBV28	TRBD2	TRBJ2-3	CASSRTGTRRPDTQYF	TGTGCCAGCAGCCGGACCGGGACTAGGAGGCCAGATACGCAGTATTTT
-	TRBV27	-	TRBJ1-1	CASSLRGGNTEAFF	TGTGCCAGCAGTTTAAGGGGGGGTAACACTGAAGCTTTCTTT
once	TRBV7-9	TRBD1	TRBJ1-3	CASSSQGQGSGNTIYF	TGTGCCAGCAGCTCACAGGGGCAGGGGTCTGGAAACACCATATATTTT
-	TRBV4-1	TRBD1	TRBJ1-5	CASSQVKGTANQPQHF	TGCGCCAGCAGCCAGGTCAAAGGGACAGCCAATCAGCCCCAGCATTTT
-	TRBV7-9	TRBD1	TRBJ2-7	CSSSGTGYEQYF	TGTTCCAGCAGCGGGACAGGGTACGAGCAGTACTTC
-	TRBV19	TRBD2	TRBJ2-3	CASKAGGGRTDTQYF	TGTGCCAGCAAGGCCGGGGGGGGGAGAACAGATACGCAGTATTTT
few	TRBV5-4	-	TRBJ2-3	CASSFGGGTDTQYF	TGTGCCAGCAGCTTCGGGGGAGGCACAGATACGCAGTATTTT
-	TRBV6-1	TRBD2	TRBJ2-5	CASSEVGGYQETQYF	TGTGCCAGCAGTGAAGTGGGGGGGTACCAAGAGACCCAGTACTTC
-	TRBV9	-	TRBJ1-1	CASSAKQGMGTEAFF	TGTGCCAGCAGCGCCAAACAGGGTATGGGCACTGAAGCTTTCTTT
few	TRBV19	TRBD1	TRBJ2-5	CASMRGQGRETQYF	TGTGCCAGTATGAGGGGACAGGGGCGAGAGACCCAGTACTTC
-	TRBV6-1	TRBD1	TRBJ1-2	CASDYDRGNYGYTF	TGTGCCAGTGATTACGACAGGGGAAACTATGGCTACACCTTC
-	TRBV21-1	-	TRBJ2-1	CASSKETSGLSYNEQFF	TGTGCCAGCAGCAAAGAGACTAGCGGTCTCTCCTACAATGAGCAGTTCTTC
-	TRBV27	-	TRBJ1-4	CASSFGEKLFF	TGTGCCAGCAGTTTCGGGGAAAAACTGTTTTTT
-	TRBV9	TRBD1	TRBJ2-1	CASSATGGSYNEQFF	TGTGCCAGCAGTGCTACAGGGGGTTCCTACAATGAGCAGTTCTTC
-	TRBV5-4	TRBD2	TRBJ2-2	CASSLWLAGATGELFF	TGTGCCAGCAGCTTATGGCTAGCGGGAGCCACCGGGGAGCTGTTTTTT
once	TRBV4-2	-	TRBJ1-1	CASSQGNNRLNTEAFF	TGTGCCAGCAGCCAAGGAAATAACAGACTGAACACTGAAGCTTTCTTT
-	TRBV27	TRBD1	TRBJ1-2	CASSLSFGQGVRGGYTF	TGTGCCAGCAGTTTATCGTTTGGGCAGGGGGTGCGAGGTGGCTACACCTTC